This TCR beta chain is from a study of graft-versus-host responses after intestinal transplantation. Study as a whole: Tacrolimus and steroids were given for two to three years to all recipients after anti-thymocyte globulin induction. The study, taken as a whole, reports: Early post-transplant HvG declines were associated with peak circulating GvH clone levels.

TCRdb keeps only in-frame clones here, not all; method: immunoSEQ multiplex PCR. Of more than 90,000 clones listed, about 92% were seen once; the top ten hold 0.9% to 1.5%. Concerning this clone: Its antigen is as yet unknown.

Germline CDR1 reads MDHEN; CDR2 reads SYDVKM. Germline trimming cut 6 bases from V and 3 bases from J; bases unmatched to any gene: 18. This CDR3 is built from 18 residues. The sequences come from unstimulated CD8+ T cells sorted from spleen or lymph node cells, collected before transplant. The origin of this receptor is a human donor who was the organ donor for an intestinal transplant. The V call is TRBV28, the J call TRBJ2-7; the match to TRBD2 covers 9 bases. The CDR3, as DNA: TGTGCCAGCAGCTTACTCCTGTTCGGGCTAGCGGGATACTACGAGCAGTACTTC. It encodes CASSLLLFGLAGYYEQYF.